This T cell receptor (beta chain) was obtained from a study of cytomegalovirus exposure and HLA in healthy donors. Study conclusions and caveats: Clonal expansion was found to be greater in HLA-associated TCR beta chains than in equally common others in a later analysis.

For this clone: Its antigen is as yet unknown.

Trimming pared 1 base from V and 1 base from J, leaving 13 bases between. The CDR3 sequence is 16 residues long. Germline V gene lookup returns CDR1 LNHDA and CDR2 SQIVND (reference sequence). Researchers ran the PCR with 60 Vbeta and 13 Jbeta primers. Authors' processing steps: About 10 million shared chains were among 65 million to 85 million unique TCR beta chains counted in a later analysis. TCRdb's copy holds only in-frame clones and misses some; the assay was immunoSEQ multiplex PCR. From that table come the V and J calls and clone size; the DNA was used to work out D and trimming. The data hold 150,000 to 200,000 clones, with around 75% observed a single time.

The source of this sequence is a woman between 50 and 59 years old in good health and CMV-seropositive. The chain joins TRBV19 to TRBJ1-1, with a weak D call TRBD1 (6 bases). Sequencing used PBMCs. The CDR3 reads CASSIGNREWNTEAFF. As DNA, the CDR3 is TGTGCCAGTAGTATAGGGAACAGGGAATGGAACACTGAAGCTTTCTTT.